The entry below describes one T cell receptor beta chain. Its antigen target is currently unknown. No per-base quality is available; no much larger clone lies one base away. TCRbeta CDR3 regions were amplified from genomic DNA by means of the immunoSEQ Assay, a bias-controlled multiplex PCR. Per the authors' processing: The number of nucleated cells in each sample was estimated from the amplification of reference gene primers within the assay. Sequence reads were collapsed and filtered to measure the absolute abundance of every unique TCRbeta CDR3 rearrangement. For each sample, productive Simpson clonality was calculated as the square root of Simpson's diversity index over productive rearrangements. Not all clones reach the TCRdb copy of this immuneACCESS table, which keeps in-frame sequences only. Checked studies attribute under half of the gap to unresolved V genes and leave the rest unexplained. From that table come the V and J calls and clone size; the DNA was used to work out D and trimming. Here the sample has 210,000 or so clones; 87% occur a single time. Together, the top ten hold 1.5% to 2% of the sample.

This sample is drawn from a study of blood T cell repertoires in COVID-19 (dated by TCRdb to between 2020 and 2021). For context, the study as a whole: The collaborator samples originated in the United States, Italy and Spain and spanned the acute and convalescent phases of COVID-19. The prospective study material was composed of cDNA or gDNA derived from T cells, B-cell-depleted T cells, or PBMCs. Subjects who had been exposed to COVID-19, were actively infected with it, or had recovered from it provided the deeply sampled blood TCRbeta repertoires that made up the dataset. A freely available public database, intended as a resource for researchers studying the immune response to SARS-CoV-2, is where the repertoires were released. The samples were drawn from two sources: the first 160 participants of the ongoing ImmuneRACE study, and 1,254 subjects contributed by 6 global collaborators. Nearly every sample came with metadata listing a de-identified subject ID, COVID-19 status, age in years and sex. Where available, HLA class I and class II types were taken from metadata supplied by the sample provider and were not determined by assay-based typing. Beyond this particular receptor, the publication reports: Clinical and demographic metadata were provided uncurated, with the amount varying by source and participant.

The CDR3 holds 16 amino acids from the cysteine to the phenylalanine. The entry retains the CDR3 DNA only, 48 bases that are in frame from base 1. The germline V gene yields MDHEN for CDR1 and SYDVKM for CDR2. The germline V and J ends show losses of 5 bases and 0 bases respectively, and no gene match explains 10 bases of the junction. Collaborating institutions collected whole blood in K2EDTA tubes following their own protocols. For TCRbeta analysis, collaborator samples were shipped as frozen whole blood, as isolated PBMCs, or as DNA extracted from either sample type. The sequence joins TRBV28 to TRBJ2-7, and TRBD2 aligns with 7 junction nucleotides. This clonotype was obtained from a man in his forties with active or convalescent COVID-19. Input material: peripheral blood. The base sequence is TGTGCCAGCAGTGCCCCCTGGCGGGAGAGCTCCTACGAGCAGTACTTC. It is translated as CASSAPWRESSYEQYF. Joined to the reference TRBV28 and TRBJ2-7 proteins, this CDR3 gives the full variable domain: DVKVTQSSRYLVKRTGEKVFLECVQDMDHENMFWYRQDPGLGLRLIYFSYDVKMKEKGDIPEGYSVSREKKERFSLILESASTNQTSMYLCASSAPWRESSYEQYFGPGTRLTVT.